This T cell receptor beta chain derives from a study of cytomegalovirus exposure and HLA in healthy donors. PCR was performed using 60 Vbeta and 13 Jbeta primers. The method was immunoSEQ multiplex PCR; TCRdb's version includes in-frame clones alone and lacks a portion of them. In the table there are 150,000 to 200,000 clones, more than 65% of which are singletons. This clone was seen more than once but under ten times. Its target is not known. Study outcomes and limitations: Among TCR sequences, most were rare, though some public TCRs appeared in many donors.

There are 14 residues in the CDR3. Trimming shortened V by 4 bases and J by 2 bases, and 10 bases separated the two germline ends. Germline loops: CDR1 SGHAT, CDR2 FQNNGV. This clonotype originated in a woman aged 45-59 years in good health and CMV-seronegative. The rearrangement joins TRBV11-2 to TRBJ2-3, with unresolved D. Sequencing was carried out using PBMCs. The CDR3 loop is CASSSGWNTDTQYF. The DNA of the CDR3 is TGTGCCAGCAGCTCCGGGTGGAACACAGATACGCAGTATTTT.